This T cell receptor (beta chain) came from a study of T-cell memory formation after mild COVID-19. TCR alpha and TCR beta cDNA libraries carrying sample barcodes and UMIs were produced by 5'RACE using constant-segment primers. TCRdb recomputed calls from the 5' RACE reads with MiXCR, one row per CDR3 protein. The sample carries 580,000 or so distinct CDR3 sequences, roughly a sixth recorded once. Looked up from germline, CDR1 is SQVTM and CDR2 is ANQGSEA. This CDR3 comprises 14 residues. V dropped 3 bases and J dropped 7 bases, with 15 bases sitting between them. Whole-study findings and limits: There were some responding clones in pre-infection memory, which suggested that cross-reactive memory had joined. Contracting CD4+ clones sat mainly in CM and EM; CD8+ in EMRA. For second-wave clones that peaked at day 37, SARS-CoV-2 specificity went unverified.

This clonotype was recorded at least ten times. Its antigen is not identified. V is TRBV29-1 and J is TRBJ2-2; D tentatively reads TRBD1 or TRBD2 (5 bases each). Material: PBMCs or a T cell subset sorted from them (not recorded which). The TCR comes from an adult woman who had mild COVID-19 (a few samples of this study predate the infection). Cell type and time point are not known. The CDR3 bases are TGCAGCGTTGATTGGGACGGTGCAGGCGGGGAGCTGTTTTTT. This translates into CSVDWDGAGGELFF.